This entry concerns a single T cell receptor beta chain. Its antigen specificity is not known. Per-base qualities were not stored, and no clone one base away is much larger. TCRbeta CDR3 regions were amplified from genomic DNA by means of the immunoSEQ Assay, a bias-controlled multiplex PCR. The paper's data handling went like this. The number of nucleated cells in each sample was estimated from the amplification of reference gene primers within the assay. To quantify the absolute abundance of each unique TCRbeta CDR3 rearrangement, sequence reads were collapsed and filtered. For each sample, productive Simpson clonality was calculated as the square root of Simpson's diversity index across productive rearrangements. The immuneACCESS repertoire file appears here via TCRdb, limited to in-frame rearrangements. These files lack a portion of the clones; in checked studies, under half of the deficit traces to unresolved V genes, and the cause of the others is not known. V, J and clone size reflect that table, while D and trimming were determined from the DNA. This sample has roughly 200,000 clones in its table, and 65% to 90% of those were observed once. The ten biggest clones cover under 6.5% of the sample.

CDR1 SQVTM and CDR2 ANQGSEA are derived from the germline V gene. Including the terminal cysteine and phenylalanine, the CDR3 comprises 13 residues. The kept DNA is CDR3 alone, 39 bases in frame from the first base. The sample originates from a study of blood T cell repertoires in COVID-19 (dated by TCRdb to about 2020). Turning to the overall study: Collaborator samples came from the United States, Italy and Spain and covered acute and convalescent phases of COVID-19. The prospective study material was composed of cDNA or gDNA derived from T cells, B-cell-depleted T cells, or PBMCs. Deeply sampled blood TCRbeta repertoires from subjects exposed to, actively infected with, or recovered from COVID-19 were included in the dataset. A freely available public database, intended as a resource for researchers studying the immune response to SARS-CoV-2, is where the repertoires were released. Samples came from the ongoing ImmuneRACE study (first 160 participants) plus 1,254 subjects from 6 global collaborators. Nearly every sample came with metadata listing a de-identified subject ID, COVID-19 status, age in years and sex. Where HLA class I and class II types were available, the types were taken from metadata supplied by the sample provider, not from assay-based typing. Here is what the overall study found, with its caveats: The amount of clinical and demographic metadata varied by source and participant and was provided uncurated.

In the prospective study, participants were 18 to 89 years old, resided in fewer than 25 geographic areas of the United States, and were enrolled through a virtual design. Cohort assignment in the prospective study relied on participant-reported clinical history from a screening survey and a study questionnaire. Mobile phlebotomists in the prospective study collected whole blood, serum and a nasopharyngeal or oropharyngeal swab from every participant. Participants in the prospective study had the option to provide additional blood draws and questionnaires over a roughly 2-month period. Blood samples from the prospective study were shipped frozen or at room temperature prior to DNA extraction.

The sequence came from a woman aged 55-69 years with acute COVID-19. Sequencing was performed on PBMCs or T cells enriched from blood (not recorded which). The chain uses TRBV29-1 and TRBJ1-4; the best D guess is TRBD1, with 5 bases matching. The bases read TGCAGTGTTCGGGGGGGGGCTAATGAAAAACTGTTTTTT. Its amino acids are CSVRGGANEKLFF. Joined to the reference TRBV29-1 and TRBJ1-4 proteins, this CDR3 gives the full variable domain: SAVISQKPSRDICQRGTSLTIQCQVDSQVTMMFWYRQQPGQSLTLIATANQGSEATYESGFVIDKFPISRPNLTFSTLTVSNMSPEDSSIYLCSVRGGANEKLFFGSGTQLSVL.